This is a list of T cell receptor beta chains from one sample in a study of blood T cell repertoires in COVID-19. The assay was immunoSEQ multiplex PCR, and TCRdb's table has in-frame clones only and misses some. Of 140,000 to 150,000 clones in the sample, approximately 90% were seen once. The sample consisted of peripheral blood. The receptors come from an older woman with active COVID-19. Both conserved end residues are part of each CDR3. The order of the fields is J gene, D gene, clone size, V gene, CDR3 DNA, CDR3 protein. The D gene is left open where the match is weak. Clone size is not always given. Where it is, it says once, few, many or a class for expanded clones.

TRBJ1-1 . . TRBV19 TGTGCCAGTTGTCGAACAGTTAGGGCTTTCTTT CASCRTVRAFF
TRBJ2-1 . . TRBV3-1/TRBV3-2 TGTGCCAGCAGCCAAGATCCCGCGGGGGCGACATACAATGAGCAGTTCTTC CASSQDPAGATYNEQFF
TRBJ2-3 TRBD2 . TRBV5-4 TGTGCCAGCAGCTCCAAGACTAGCGGGGACACAGATACGCAGTATTTT CASSSKTSGDTDTQYF
TRBJ1-5 . . TRBV6-2/TRBV6-3 TGTGCCAGCAGTTATGCCAGGGCCCTTAGCAATCAGCCCCAGCATTTT CASSYARALSNQPQHF
TRBJ1-2 TRBD1 . TRBV27 TGTGCCAGCAGCCAGGGACAGGGGGCGGCTTATGGCTACACCTTC CASSQGQGAAYGYTF
TRBJ1-4 . . TRBV28 TGTGCCAGCAGTTCCCTAACTGAAAAACTGTTTTTT CASSSLTEKLFF
TRBJ2-2 TRBD2 . TRBV6-5 TGTGCCAGCAGGGTTCGAGGGAGGGGCACCGGGGAGCTGTTTTTT CASRVRGRGTGELFF
TRBJ2-1 . . TRBV5-1 TGCGCCAGCAGCCCGGCAAGGGGATCAAGGGAGCAGTTCTTC CASSPARGSREQFF
TRBJ1-2 . . TRBV25-1 TGTGCCAGCAGTGACAGGTTATATGGCTACACCTTC CASSDRLYGYTF
TRBJ2-7 TRBD2 . TRBV29-1 TGCAGCGTTGATAGCGGGGTTGGGGAGCAGTACTTC CSVDSGVGEQYF
TRBJ2-4 TRBD2 . TRBV6-2/TRBV6-3 TGTGCCAGCAGTCTAGCGGGAGTTGCCAAAAACATTCAGTACTTC CASSLAGVAKNIQYF
TRBJ2-1 . . TRBV7-9 TGTGCCAGCAGCTTAGGGCCTTTTTTCTTC CASSLGPFFF
TRBJ2-2 TRBD1 . TRBV6-5 TGTGCCACACAGAGGGGACAGCGGTCCGGGGAGCTGTTTTTT CATQRGQRSGELFF
TRBJ2-3 . . TRBV7-3 TGTGCCAGCAGCCACGGAGCCGTTAGCACAGATACGCAGTATTTT CASSHGAVSTDTQYF
TRBJ2-3 . once TRBV6-2/TRBV6-3 TGTGCCAGCAGTTACTACTCGGCACCGGGGACTTCGACAGATACGCAGTATTTT CASSYYSAPGTSTDTQYF